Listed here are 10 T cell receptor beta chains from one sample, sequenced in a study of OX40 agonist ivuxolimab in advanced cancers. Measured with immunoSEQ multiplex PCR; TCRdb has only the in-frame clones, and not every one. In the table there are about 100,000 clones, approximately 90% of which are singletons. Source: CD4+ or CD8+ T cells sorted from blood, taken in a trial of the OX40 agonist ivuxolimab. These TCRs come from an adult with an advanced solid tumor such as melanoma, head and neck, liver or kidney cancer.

CDR3 region: CASSDEGPASFYNEQFF. The CDR3 region has the DNA TGTGCCAGCAGTGATGAGGGCCCGGCTTCGTTCTACAATGAGCAGTTCTTC. J is TRBJ2-1 and V is TRBV6-1, with D possibly matching TRBD2 (5 bases). V was pared by 3 bases and J by 3 bases, with 18 bases between. CDR1 is MNHNS and CDR2 is SASEGT in the germline V gene. The CDR3 contains 17 residues.

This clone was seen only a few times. CDR3 residues: CSVNIGRSTDTQYF. In DNA form, the CDR3 reads TGCAGCGTAAACATAGGGAGGAGCACAGATACGCAGTATTTT. J is TRBJ2-3 and V is TRBV29-1; weak D call: TRBD2 (6 bases). The germline V and J ends were trimmed by 6 bases and 0 bases, with 13 bases remaining between them. The CDR3 spans 14 residues. CDR1 is SQVTM, CDR2 ANQGSEA, per germline.

The DNA of the CDR3 is TGTGCCAGCCTCGGACAGGCCTTAGGGGAGCAGTACTTC. Translating it yields CASLGQALGEQYF. The chain uses TRBV5-6 and TRBJ2-7; 7 nucleotides agree with TRBD1. Germline-derived CDR1 and CDR2 are SGHDT and YYEEEE. The CDR3 loop spans 13 amino acids. J was trimmed by 7 bases and V by 7 bases; bases with no gene match: 11.

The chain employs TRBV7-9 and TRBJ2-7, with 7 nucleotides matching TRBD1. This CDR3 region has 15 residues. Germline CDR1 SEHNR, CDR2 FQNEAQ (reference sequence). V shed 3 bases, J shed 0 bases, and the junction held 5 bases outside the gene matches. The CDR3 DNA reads TGTGCCAGCAGCTTCGAAGGGGGCGCCTCCTACGAGCAGTACTTC. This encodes CASSFEGGASYEQYF.

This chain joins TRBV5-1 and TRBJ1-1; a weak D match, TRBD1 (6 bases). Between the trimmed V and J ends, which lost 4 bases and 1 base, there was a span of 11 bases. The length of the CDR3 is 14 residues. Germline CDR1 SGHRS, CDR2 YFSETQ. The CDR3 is CASSRQVQNTEAFF. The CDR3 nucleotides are TGCGCCAGCAGCCGACAGGTGCAGAACACTGAAGCTTTCTTT.

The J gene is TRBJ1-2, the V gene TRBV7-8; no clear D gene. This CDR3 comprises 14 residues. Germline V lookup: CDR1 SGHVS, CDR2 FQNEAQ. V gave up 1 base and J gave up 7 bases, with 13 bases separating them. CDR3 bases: TGTGCCAGCAGCTTAGAATCCGGGGTAACTGGCTACACCTTC. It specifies CASSLESGVTGYTF.

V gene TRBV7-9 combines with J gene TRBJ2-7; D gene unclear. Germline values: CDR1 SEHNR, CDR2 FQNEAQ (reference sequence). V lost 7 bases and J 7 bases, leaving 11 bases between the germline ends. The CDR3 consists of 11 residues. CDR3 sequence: CASTPQTEQYF. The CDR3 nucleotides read TGTGCCAGCACCCCCCAAACGGAGCAGTACTTC.

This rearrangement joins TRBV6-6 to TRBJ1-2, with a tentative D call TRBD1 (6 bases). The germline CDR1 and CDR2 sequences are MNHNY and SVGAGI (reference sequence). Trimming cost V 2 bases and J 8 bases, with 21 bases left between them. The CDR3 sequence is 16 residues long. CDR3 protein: CASSYGQGRVMGGYTF. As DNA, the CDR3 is TGTGCCAGCAGTTACGGGCAGGGGAGAGTTATGGGGGGCTACACCTTC.

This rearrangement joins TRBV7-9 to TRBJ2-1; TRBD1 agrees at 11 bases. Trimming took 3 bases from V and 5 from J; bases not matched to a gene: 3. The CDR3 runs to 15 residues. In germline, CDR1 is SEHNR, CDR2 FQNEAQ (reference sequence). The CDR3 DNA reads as TGTGCCAGCAGCTTGGGGGACAGGGGGAACAATGAGCAGTTCTTC. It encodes CASSLGDRGNNEQFF.

The CDR3 region is CSVGASPYEQFF. The CDR3 DNA reads TGCAGCGTTGGGGCCTCACCCTATGAGCAGTTCTTC. The chain carries TRBV29-1 and TRBJ2-1; D is unresolved. The germline gives CDR1 SQVTM, CDR2 ANQGSEA. The germline V and J ends were trimmed by 4 bases and 8 bases, with 12 bases remaining between them. This CDR3 is built from 12 residues.